This TCR beta chain was found in a study of cytomegalovirus exposure and HLA in healthy donors. Study-wide context: Among 150 million to 200 million T cells, an earlier analysis found roughly 120 million unique TCR beta sequences.

The PCR employed 60 Vbeta primers together with 13 Jbeta primers. Profiled with immunoSEQ multiplex PCR; TCRdb holds only in-frame clones, not every one. This repertoire shows about 93,000 clones, roughly four fifths found once; its top ten account for 3.8%. V trimming: 2 bases; J trimming: 2 bases; junction bases outside the gene matches: 10. Germline CDR1 reads MGHRA; CDR2 reads YSYEKL. This CDR3 is built from 19 residues. The rearrangement uses TRBV4-1 and TRBJ1-4; 11 bases map to TRBD1. The clonotype originates from a man between 50 and 59 years old in good health and CMV-seronegative. What was sequenced was PBMCs. This CDR3 reads CASSQKDRGLGRTNEKLFF. The CDR3 DNA sequence: TGCGCCAGCAGCCAAAAGGACAGGGGGCTAGGGAGGACTAATGAAAAACTGTTTTTT.